The entry below gives a single T cell receptor beta chain sequence along with its context. No cognate antigen has been identified for it. No qualities accompany the bases; no much larger clone lies one base away. Collaborating institutions collected whole blood in K2EDTA tubes following their own protocols. For TCRbeta analysis, collaborators shipped samples in one of three forms: frozen whole blood, isolated PBMCs, or DNA extracted from either of those sample types. The CDR3 spans 15 residues, from the cysteine through the phenylalanine. The read is trimmed to its CDR3 DNA, 45 bases read in frame from base 1. The data are from a study of blood T cell repertoires in COVID-19 (dated by TCRdb to 2020 to 2022). With respect to the entire study: Samples from collaborators originated in the United States, Italy and Spain and spanned both the acute and convalescent phases of COVID-19. The material from the prospective study consisted of cDNA or gDNA derived from T cells, B-cell-depleted T cells, or PBMCs. Deeply sampled blood TCRbeta repertoires from subjects exposed to, actively infected with, or recovered from COVID-19 were included in the dataset. A freely available public database, intended as a resource for researchers studying the immune response to SARS-CoV-2, is where the repertoires were released. The samples were drawn from two sources: the first 160 participants of the ongoing ImmuneRACE study, and 1,200 or so subjects contributed by 6 global collaborators. The sample metadata nearly always contained a de-identified subject ID, COVID-19 status, age in years and sex. Where available, HLA class I and class II types were obtained from metadata supplied by the sample provider rather than from assay-based typing.

Results and caveats for the whole study, not just this receptor: Clinical and demographic metadata were provided uncurated, with the amount varying by source and participant.

TCRbeta CDR3 regions were amplified from genomic DNA by means of the immunoSEQ Assay, a bias-controlled multiplex PCR. On the study's bioinformatics: Within the assay, amplification of reference gene primers was used to estimate how many nucleated cells each sample contained. Sequence reads were collapsed and filtered to measure the absolute abundance of every unique TCRbeta CDR3 rearrangement. For each sample, productive Simpson clonality was calculated by taking the square root of Simpson's diversity index across productive rearrangements. The immuneACCESS repertoire file appears here via TCRdb, limited to in-frame rearrangements. These files lack a portion of the clones; in checked studies, under half of the deficit traces to unresolved V genes, and the cause of the others is not known. V and J calls and clone size come straight from that table; D and trimming were deduced from the DNA. The table for this sample lists 130,000 to 150,000 clones; about nine tenths of them were counted only once. The biggest ten clones account for about 1.5% of the sample.

The clonotype originates from a human donor in a cohort sampled during active COVID-19. The sequencing sample was made of peripheral blood. This chain is built from TRBV21-1 and TRBJ2-1; the listed D gene, TRBD1, was not tested against the DNA. TRBV21-1 is noted as a pseudogene. This receptor carries the CDR3 CASSKKVAEDNEQFF. Read as DNA, the sequence is TGTGCCAGCAGCAAAAAAGTCGCAGAAGACAATGAGCAGTTCTTC.